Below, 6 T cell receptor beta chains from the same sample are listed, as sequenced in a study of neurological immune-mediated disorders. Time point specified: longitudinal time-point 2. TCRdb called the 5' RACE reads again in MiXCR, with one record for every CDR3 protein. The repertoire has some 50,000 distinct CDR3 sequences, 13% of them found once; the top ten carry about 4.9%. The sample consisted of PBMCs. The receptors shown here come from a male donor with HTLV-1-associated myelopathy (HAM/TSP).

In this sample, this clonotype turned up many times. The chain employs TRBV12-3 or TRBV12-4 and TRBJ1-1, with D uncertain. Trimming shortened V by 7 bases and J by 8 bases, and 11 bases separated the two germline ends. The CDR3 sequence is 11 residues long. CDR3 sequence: CASIKQLEAFF. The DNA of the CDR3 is TGTGCCAGCATCAAGCAGCTAGAAGCTTTCTTT.

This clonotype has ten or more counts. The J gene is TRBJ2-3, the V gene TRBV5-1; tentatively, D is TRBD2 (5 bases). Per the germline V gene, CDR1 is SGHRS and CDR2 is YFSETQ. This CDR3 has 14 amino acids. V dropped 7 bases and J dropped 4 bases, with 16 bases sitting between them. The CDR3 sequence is CASLRRDGADTQYF. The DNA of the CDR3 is TGCGCCAGCCTCCGGCGCGACGGGGCAGATACGCAGTATTTT.

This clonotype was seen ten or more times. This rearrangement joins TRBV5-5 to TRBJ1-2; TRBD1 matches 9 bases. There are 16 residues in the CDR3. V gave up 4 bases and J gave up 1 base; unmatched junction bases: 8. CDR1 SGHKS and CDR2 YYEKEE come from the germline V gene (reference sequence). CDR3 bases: TGTGCCAGCAGCCCCGGGACAGGGAGACTTAACTATGGCTACACCTTC. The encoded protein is CASSPGTGRLNYGYTF.

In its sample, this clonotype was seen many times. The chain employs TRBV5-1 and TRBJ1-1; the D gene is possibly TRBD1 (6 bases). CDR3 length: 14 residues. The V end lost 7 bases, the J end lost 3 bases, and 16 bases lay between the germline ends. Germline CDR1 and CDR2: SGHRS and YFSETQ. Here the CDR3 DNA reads TGCGCCAGCCGGGGGGGGGCGGCGGACACTGAAGCTTTCTTT. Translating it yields CASRGGAADTEAFF.

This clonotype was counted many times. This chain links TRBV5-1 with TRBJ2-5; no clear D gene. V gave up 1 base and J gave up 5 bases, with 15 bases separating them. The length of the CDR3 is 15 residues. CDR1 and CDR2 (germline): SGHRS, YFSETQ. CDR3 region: CASSLPSGLGETQYF. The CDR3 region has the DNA TGCGCCAGCAGCTTGCCGTCAGGCCTGGGGGAGACCCAGTACTTC. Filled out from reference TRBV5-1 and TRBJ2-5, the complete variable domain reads KAGVTQTPRYLIKTRGQQVTLSCSPISGHRSVSWYQQTPGQGLQFLFEYFSETQRNKGNFPGRFSGRQFSNSRSEMNVSTLELGDSALYLCASSLPSGLGETQYFGPGTRLLVL.

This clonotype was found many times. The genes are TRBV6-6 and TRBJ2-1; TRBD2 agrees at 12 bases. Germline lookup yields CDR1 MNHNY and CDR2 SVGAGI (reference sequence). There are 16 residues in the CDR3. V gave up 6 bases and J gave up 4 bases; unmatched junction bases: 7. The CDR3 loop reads CASRTASGGDYNEQFF. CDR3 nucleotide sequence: TGTGCCAGCAGGACCGCTAGCGGGGGGGATTACAATGAGCAGTTCTTC.